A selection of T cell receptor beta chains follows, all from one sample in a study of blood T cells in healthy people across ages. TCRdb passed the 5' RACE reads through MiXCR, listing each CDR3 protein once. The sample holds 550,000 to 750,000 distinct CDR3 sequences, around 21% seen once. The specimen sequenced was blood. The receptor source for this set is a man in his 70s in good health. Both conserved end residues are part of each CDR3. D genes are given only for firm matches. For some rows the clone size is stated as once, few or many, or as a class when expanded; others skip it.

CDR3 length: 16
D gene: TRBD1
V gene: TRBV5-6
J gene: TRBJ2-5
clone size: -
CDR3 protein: CASSWGTGGIQETQYF
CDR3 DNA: TGTGCCAGCAGCTGGGGGACAGGGGGTATCCAAGAGACCCAGTACTTC

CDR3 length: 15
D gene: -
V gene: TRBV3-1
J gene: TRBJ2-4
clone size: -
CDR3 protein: CASGQGRLAKNIQYF
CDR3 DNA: TGTGCCAGCGGCCAAGGGCGACTAGCCAAAAACATTCAGTACTTC

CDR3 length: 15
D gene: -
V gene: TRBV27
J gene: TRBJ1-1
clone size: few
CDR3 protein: CASSSLGGILPEAFF
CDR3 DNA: TGTGCCAGCAGTTCTTTGGGGGGTATTTTGCCTGAAGCTTTCTTT

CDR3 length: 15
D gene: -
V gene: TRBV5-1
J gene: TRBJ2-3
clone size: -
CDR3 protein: CASSLSWGFTDTQYF
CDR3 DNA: TGCGCCAGCAGCTTGTCCTGGGGCTTCACAGATACGCAGTATTTT

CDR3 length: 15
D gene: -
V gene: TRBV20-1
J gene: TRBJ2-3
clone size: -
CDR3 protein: CSVAVPLAGTDTQYF
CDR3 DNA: TGCAGTGTGGCAGTTCCCCTCGCGGGCACAGATACGCAGTATTTT

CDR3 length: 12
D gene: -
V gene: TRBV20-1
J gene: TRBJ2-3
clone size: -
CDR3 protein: CSAPSEADTQYF
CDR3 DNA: TGCAGTGCCCCGTCAGAGGCCGATACGCAGTATTTT

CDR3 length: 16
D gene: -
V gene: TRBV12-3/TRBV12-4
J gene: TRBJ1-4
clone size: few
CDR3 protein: CASSHDTTRVYEKLFF
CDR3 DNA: TGTGCCAGCAGTCACGATACCACGAGGGTTTATGAAAAACTGTTTTTT

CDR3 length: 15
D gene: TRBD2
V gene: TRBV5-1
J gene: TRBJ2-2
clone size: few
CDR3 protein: CASSATSGRAGELFF
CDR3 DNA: TGCGCCAGCAGCGCGACTAGCGGGAGAGCGGGGGAGCTGTTTTTT

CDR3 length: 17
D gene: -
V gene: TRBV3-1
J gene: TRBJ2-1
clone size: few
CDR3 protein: CASSLTGGMGLYNEQFF
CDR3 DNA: TGTGCCAGCAGCCTCACAGGTGGGATGGGGTTATACAATGAGCAGTTCTTC

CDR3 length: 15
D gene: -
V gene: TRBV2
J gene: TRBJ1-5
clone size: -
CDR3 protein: CASSEARGGGQPQHF
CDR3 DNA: TGTGCCAGCAGTGAAGCGAGGGGGGGCGGTCAGCCCCAGCATTTT

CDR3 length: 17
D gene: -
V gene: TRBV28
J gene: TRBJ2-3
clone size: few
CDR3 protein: CATGGWGSAIRVDTQYF
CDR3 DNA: TGTGCCACCGGTGGTTGGGGCAGCGCTATCCGGGTGGATACGCAGTATTTT

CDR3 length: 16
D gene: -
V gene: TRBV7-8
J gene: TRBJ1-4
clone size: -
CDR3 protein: CASSPGRRRVNEKLFF
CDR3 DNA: TGTGCCAGCAGCCCAGGTCGCAGGCGGGTTAATGAAAAACTGTTTTTT

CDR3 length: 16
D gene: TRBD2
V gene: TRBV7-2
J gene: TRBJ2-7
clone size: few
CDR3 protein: CASSLSSQRGSYEQYF
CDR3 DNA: TGTGCCAGCAGCTTATCGTCGCAGCGGGGCTCCTACGAGCAGTACTTC

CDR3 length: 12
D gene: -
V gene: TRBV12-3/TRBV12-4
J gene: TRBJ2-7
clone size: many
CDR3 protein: CASSLGVREQYF
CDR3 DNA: TGTGCCAGCAGTCTAGGGGTGCGGGAGCAGTACTTC

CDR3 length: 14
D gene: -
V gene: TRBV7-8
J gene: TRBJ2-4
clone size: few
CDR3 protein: CASSPRGQQNIQYF
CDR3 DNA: TGTGCCAGCAGCCCTAGAGGGCAACAAAACATTCAGTACTTC

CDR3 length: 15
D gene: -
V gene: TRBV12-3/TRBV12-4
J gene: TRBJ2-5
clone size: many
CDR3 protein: CASSFFLGTKETQYF
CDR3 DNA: TGTGCCAGCAGTTTTTTTTTAGGGACAAAAGAGACCCAGTACTTC

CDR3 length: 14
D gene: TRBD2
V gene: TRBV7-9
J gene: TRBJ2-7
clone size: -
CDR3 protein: CASSRGGSLYEQYF
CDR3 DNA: TGTGCCAGCAGTCGGGGGGGGAGTCTCTACGAGCAGTACTTC

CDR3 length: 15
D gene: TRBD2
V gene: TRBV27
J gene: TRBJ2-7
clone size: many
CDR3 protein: CASKQREGGTYEQYF
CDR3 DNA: TGTGCCAGTAAACAGCGGGAGGGAGGGACCTACGAGCAGTACTTC